These 8 T cell receptor beta chains share one sample of origin, sequenced in a study of glioma-infiltrating T cells. The iRepertoire nested amplicon-rescue multiplex PCR amplified TCR alpha and beta CDR3s from RNA. TCRdb re-analysed the multiplex PCR reads in MiXCR, keeping a single row per CDR3 protein. The sample carries under 150,000 distinct CDR3 sequences, under 25% recorded once. The sample consisted of glioma tissue, nonneoplastic brain tissue, or PBMCs (not recorded which). Source of these receptors: a human donor with low-grade glioma or glioblastoma, undergoing nonglioma brain surgery, or in good health (not recorded which).

This clonotype was observed a handful of times. The chain combines TRBV25-1 with TRBJ1-6; 8 bases agree with TRBD1. The J segment lost 7 bases and the V segment lost 3 bases, leaving 8 bases of the junction unmatched. CDR1 and CDR2 (germline): MGHDK, SYGVNS. The CDR3 sequence is 16 residues long. The chain's CDR3 is CASSDPGQGRNSPLHF. CDR3 DNA: TGTGCCAGCAGTGACCCCGGACAGGGTAGGAATTCACCCCTCCACTTT.

V and J are TRBV15 and TRBJ2-5, with D uncertain. The CDR3 has 16 residues. V lost 3 bases and J lost 2, with 16 bases in between. CDR1 and CDR2 from the germline V gene are LNHNV and YYDKDF (reference sequence). The CDR3 loop reads CATSSSPRGRQETQYF. The CDR3 DNA is TGTGCCACCAGCAGCTCACCCCGAGGCAGGCAAGAGACCCAGTACTTC.

The chain recombines TRBV20-1 with TRBJ1-4; D is perhaps TRBD1 (6 bases). The CDR3 has 13 residues. From germline, CDR1 is DFQATT and CDR2 SNEGSKA (reference sequence). V was shortened by 5 bases and J by 7 bases, with 14 bases between the two germline ends. This chain's CDR3 is CSALGGGIEKLFF. The CDR3 bases are TGCAGTGCTCTGGGGGGGGGCATTGAAAAACTGTTTTTT.

The chain is built from TRBV24-1 and TRBJ2-5; 10 nucleotides match TRBD1. Losses at the gene ends were 1 base for V and 4 bases for J; bases not matched to a gene: 2. Germline V CDR1 and CDR2: KGHDR, SFDVKD. This CDR3 is 15 amino acids long. CDR3 residues: CATSDFGQGGETQYF. In DNA, the CDR3 is TGTGCCACCAGTGATTTCGGACAGGGGGGAGAGACCCAGTACTTC.

In its sample, this clonotype was seen many times. The chain has TRBV2 and TRBJ1-6; D remains ambiguous. Germline CDR1 SNHLY, CDR2 FYNNEI. Trimming took off 2 bases at V and 5 bases at J, with 10 bases between the two ends. The CDR3 consists of 15 residues. The CDR3 region is CASSERAANNSPLHF. CDR3 in DNA: TGTGCCAGCAGTGAACGGGCCGCTAATAATTCACCCCTCCACTTT.

This rearrangement joins TRBV20-1 to TRBJ2-3; TRBD1 aligns across 7 bases. The CDR3 totals 15 residues. V lost 0 bases, J lost 0 bases, and 3 bases stayed unmatched. Germline CDR1 and CDR2: DFQATT and SNEGSKA (reference sequence). CDR3 protein: CSARDGTDSTDTQYF. CDR3 DNA: TGCAGTGCTAGAGACGGGACAGACAGCACAGATACGCAGTATTTT.

The CDR3: CASSQQGARKETQYF. The CDR3, as DNA: TGTGCCAGCAGTCAACAGGGGGCGAGGAAGGAGACCCAGTACTTC. The J gene is TRBJ2-5, the V gene TRBV7-9, with 9 bases fitting TRBD1. The CDR3 is 15 amino acids. The germline V gene encodes CDR1 SEHNR and CDR2 FQNEAQ (reference sequence). The junction had 10 bases not matched to a gene; V was cut back by 6 bases and J by 5 bases.

This chain links TRBV20-1 with TRBJ1-3, with 8 bases identical to TRBD1. This CDR3 is 15 amino acids long. V shed 3 bases, J shed 4 bases, and the junction held 8 bases outside the gene matches. Germline CDR1 and CDR2: DFQATT and SNEGSKA (reference sequence). CDR3 loop: CSASRGLYTGNTIYF. The CDR3 region has the DNA TGCAGTGCTAGCAGGGGGCTCTACACGGGAAACACCATATATTTT.